This is a list of T cell receptor beta chains from one sample in a study of cytomegalovirus exposure and HLA in healthy donors. Only in-frame clones appear in the TCRdb table, and some are missing; sequencing was by immunoSEQ multiplex PCR. The sample shows 250,000 to 300,000 clones, approximately 83% of them seen only once. Sequences were obtained from PBMCs. The receptors were sampled from a young woman in good health and CMV-seronegative. CDR3s leave out the opening cysteine and the closing phenylalanine or tryptophan.

CDR3aa: ASLTRDRAIEKLF; len: 13; v_gene: TRBV28
CDR3aa: ASRTGYEQY; len: 9; v_gene: TRBV7-9
CDR3aa: ASSEDETGSGYT; len: 12; v_gene: TRBV6-1
CDR3aa: ASSVGLAGAETQY; len: 13; v_gene: TRBV9
CDR3aa: ASSQAGTGNTIY; len: 12; v_gene: TRBV6-5
CDR3aa: ASSQDVRQGTTNEKLF; len: 16; v_gene: TRBV4-3
CDR3aa: ASSEHSYHYT; len: 10; v_gene: TRBV2
CDR3aa: ATSTRGGEYMNTEAF; len: 15; v_gene: TRBV7-6
CDR3aa: ASSAGEKLF; len: 9; v_gene: TRBV7-9
CDR3aa: ARSGTGYPLSGANVLT; len: 16; v_gene: TRBV30
CDR3aa: ASSLGYGGQGRPPEQY; len: 16; v_gene: TRBV7-8
CDR3aa: ASSPKTSGNTYEQY; len: 14; v_gene: TRBV7-6
CDR3aa: ASRPRDRGIQPQH; len: 13; v_gene: TRBV2
CDR3aa: ASSVGTLPYEQY; len: 12; v_gene: TRBV7-8
CDR3aa: ASSPGGSSYEQY; len: 12; v_gene: TRBV27
CDR3aa: ASSIGHVPSGLNEQF; len: 15; v_gene: TRBV19
CDR3aa: ASRKGLADNEQF; len: 12; v_gene: TRBV6-5
CDR3aa: ASSYSNRDYEQY; len: 12; v_gene: TRBV6-5
CDR3aa: ASSLSVLAGFDTQY; len: 14; v_gene: TRBV27
CDR3aa: ASSLELPSGSYEQY; len: 14; v_gene: TRBV7-6
CDR3aa: ASSYSMAGNTGELF; len: 14; v_gene: TRBV6-5
CDR3aa: ASSVEQLKGGEQY; len: 13; v_gene: TRBV9
CDR3aa: ASGLPGLGYNEQF; len: 13; v_gene: TRBV11-3
CDR3aa: ASSTTGAASYEQY; len: 13; v_gene: TRBV28
CDR3aa: ASSSRTGGYNEQF; len: 13; v_gene: TRBV5-4
CDR3aa: ASSSLSRQVGLYNEQF; len: 16; v_gene: TRBV27
CDR3aa: ASSLFHTGPDQPQH; len: 14; v_gene: TRBV5-6
CDR3aa: SGFTGQGEETQY; len: 12; v_gene: TRBV29-1
CDR3aa: ASRRQAANTEAF; len: 12; v_gene: TRBV6-5
CDR3aa: SVGSRARHEQY; len: 11; v_gene: TRBV29-1
CDR3aa: ASSIGGTALQETQY; len: 14; v_gene: TRBV19
CDR3aa: ASRDSHNEQF; len: 10; v_gene: TRBV2
CDR3aa: ASSQDHGTGGDQPQH; len: 15; v_gene: TRBV4-1
CDR3aa: ASSALTWRDQPQH; len: 13; v_gene: TRBV18
CDR3aa: ASSQGPRLPETQY; len: 13; v_gene: TRBV14
CDR3aa: ASSPLLAAYRDEQF; len: 14; v_gene: TRBV5-1
CDR3aa: ASSQEIRDRNYT; len: 12; v_gene: TRBV4-3
CDR3aa: ASSGTGTVGSPLH; len: 13; v_gene: TRBV6-5
CDR3aa: ASSLTGTASTGELF; len: 14; v_gene: TRBV5-1
CDR3aa: ASSNSGTTYEQY; len: 12; v_gene: TRBV5-6
CDR3aa: SVSTMGGSNQPQH; len: 13; v_gene: TRBV29-1
CDR3aa: ASSATGGSGTQY; len: 12; v_gene: TRBV25-1
CDR3aa: SVGGLDQPQH; len: 10; v_gene: TRBV29-1
CDR3aa: ASTSRGARGYT; len: 11; v_gene: TRBV6-1
CDR3aa: ASSEIYSNQPQH; len: 12; v_gene: TRBV2
CDR3aa: ASGPQETQY; len: 9; v_gene: TRBV6-6